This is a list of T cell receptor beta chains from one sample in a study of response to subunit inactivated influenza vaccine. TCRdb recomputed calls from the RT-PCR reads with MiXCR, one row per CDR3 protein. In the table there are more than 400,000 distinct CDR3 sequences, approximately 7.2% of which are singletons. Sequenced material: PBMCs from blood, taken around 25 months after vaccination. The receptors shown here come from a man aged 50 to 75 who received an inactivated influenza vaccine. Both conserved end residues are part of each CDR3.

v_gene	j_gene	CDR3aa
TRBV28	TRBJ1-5	CASRTVGLIRSNQPQHF
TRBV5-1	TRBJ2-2	CASSLDGGFGTGELFF
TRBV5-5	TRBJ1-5	CASSLDRLGPFQPQHF
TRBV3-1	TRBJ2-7	CASSQAPGLNYEQYF
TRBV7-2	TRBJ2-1	CASSQGPYNEQFF
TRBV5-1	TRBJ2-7	CASSLAGLHEQYF
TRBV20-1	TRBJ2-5	CSASSTGKSETQYF
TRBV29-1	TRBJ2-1	CSVEGWSLLNEQFF
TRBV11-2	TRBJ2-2	CASSRAGGRTGELFF
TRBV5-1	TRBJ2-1	CASSQKGLAGIYEQFF
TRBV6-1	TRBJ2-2	CASISTSGPGRSGELFF
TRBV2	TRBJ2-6	CASEQDGQRPATLGANVLTF
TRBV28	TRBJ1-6	CASRSPGGTGSF
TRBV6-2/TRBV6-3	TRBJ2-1	CASSYSGGRAKNEQFF
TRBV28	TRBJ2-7	CASTTTYEQYF
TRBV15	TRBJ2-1	CATSPGRASYNEQFF
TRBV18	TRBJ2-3	CASSSLAGGTDTQYF
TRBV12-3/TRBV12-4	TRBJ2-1	CASRLTGTNYNEQFF